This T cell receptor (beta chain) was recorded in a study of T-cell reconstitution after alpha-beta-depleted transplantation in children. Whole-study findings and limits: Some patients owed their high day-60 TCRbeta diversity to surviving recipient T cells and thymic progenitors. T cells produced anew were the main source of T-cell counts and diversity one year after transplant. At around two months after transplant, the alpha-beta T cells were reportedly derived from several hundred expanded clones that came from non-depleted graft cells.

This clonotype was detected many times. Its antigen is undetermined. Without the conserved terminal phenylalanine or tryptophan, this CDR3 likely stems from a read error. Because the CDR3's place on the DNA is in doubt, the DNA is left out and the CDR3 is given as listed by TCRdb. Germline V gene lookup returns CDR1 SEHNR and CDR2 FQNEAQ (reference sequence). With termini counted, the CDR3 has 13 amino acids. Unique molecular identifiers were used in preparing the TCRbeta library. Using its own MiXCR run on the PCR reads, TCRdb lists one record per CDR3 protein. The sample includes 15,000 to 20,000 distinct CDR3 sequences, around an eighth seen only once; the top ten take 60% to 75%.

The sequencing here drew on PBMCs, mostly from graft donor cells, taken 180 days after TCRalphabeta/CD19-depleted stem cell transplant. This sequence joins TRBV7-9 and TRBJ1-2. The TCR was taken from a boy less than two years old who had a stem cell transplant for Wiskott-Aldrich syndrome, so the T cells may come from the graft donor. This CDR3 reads CASSSLMMGFYHS.